The 6 T cell receptor beta chains reported below all come from one sample, sequenced in a study of T cells in narcolepsy. Clones were sequenced by immunoSEQ multiplex PCR, and TCRdb holds only the in-frame ones, with some missing. The table shows 28,000 or so clones, with around nine tenths occurring only once. Material for sequencing was CD45RA- memory CD4+ T cells from PBMCs. The receptors come from a human donor with narcolepsy.

V and J are TRBV7-9 and TRBJ2-2; perhaps TRBD1 as D (5 bases). Per the germline V gene, CDR1 is SEHNR and CDR2 is FQNEAQ (reference sequence). V was trimmed by 1 base and J by 7 bases, leaving 13 bases between them. The CDR3 is made up of 15 amino acids. As DNA, the CDR3 is TGTGCCAGCAGCTTAGTTTCAGGGAAGGTCGGGGAGCTGTTTTTT. This encodes CASSLVSGKVGELFF.

This sequence joins TRBV6-1 and TRBJ1-5; D not resolved. The CDR3 length is 12 residues. V was cut by 7 bases and J by 11 bases, with 15 bases left in between. The V gene's germline CDR1 is MNHNS and CDR2 SASEGT. For the CDR3, the DNA is TGTGCCAGCAAAGTGGAGCACGGAGCCCAGCATTTT. This translates into CASKVEHGAQHF.

This clone occurred a few times. Within the sample, other DNA sequences also encode this same CDR3. CDR3: CASSPLGEGSNQPQHF. CDR3 nucleotide sequence: TGTGCCAGCAGTCCTCTCGGGGAGGGTAGCAATCAGCCCCAGCATTTT. The chain employs TRBV27 and TRBJ1-5; no firm D call. The V and J ends lost 5 bases and 0 bases respectively, with 14 bases between them. The germline CDR1 and CDR2 sequences are MNHEY and SMNVEV (reference sequence). This CDR3 has 16 amino acids.

This clone was observed a few times. The chain joins TRBV19 to TRBJ2-7; 10 bases map to TRBD1. V trimming: 9 bases; J trimming: 2 bases; junction bases outside the gene matches: 10. Germline assignment: CDR1 LNHDA and CDR2 SQIVND (reference sequence). The CDR3 is made up of 15 amino acids. The CDR3 DNA follows: TGTGCCAGCCAAAAGGGGGGACAGGGGACCTACGAGCAGTACTTC. Translating it yields CASQKGGQGTYEQYF.

DNA of the CDR3: TGTGCCAGCTCAACGGACAGTAACTATGGCTACACCTTC. It is translated as CASSTDSNYGYTF. The V and J genes are TRBV18 and TRBJ1-2; TRBD1 might be the D (6 bases). Germline V gene data show CDR1 as KGHSH and CDR2 as LQKENI. The V end was cut by 5 bases, the J end by 1 base, with 8 bases between. The CDR3 sequence is 13 residues long.

The V call is TRBV11-2, the J call TRBJ2-5, with 8 bases fitting TRBD2. V trimming: 10 bases; J trimming: 1 base; junction bases outside the gene matches: 14. There are 16 residues in the CDR3. Germline V gene lookup returns CDR1 SGHAT and CDR2 FQNNGV. The chain's CDR3 is CATQQRGQSIQETQYF. The DNA of the CDR3 is TGTGCCACACAGCAGCGGGGGCAGAGCATCCAAGAGACCCAGTACTTC.